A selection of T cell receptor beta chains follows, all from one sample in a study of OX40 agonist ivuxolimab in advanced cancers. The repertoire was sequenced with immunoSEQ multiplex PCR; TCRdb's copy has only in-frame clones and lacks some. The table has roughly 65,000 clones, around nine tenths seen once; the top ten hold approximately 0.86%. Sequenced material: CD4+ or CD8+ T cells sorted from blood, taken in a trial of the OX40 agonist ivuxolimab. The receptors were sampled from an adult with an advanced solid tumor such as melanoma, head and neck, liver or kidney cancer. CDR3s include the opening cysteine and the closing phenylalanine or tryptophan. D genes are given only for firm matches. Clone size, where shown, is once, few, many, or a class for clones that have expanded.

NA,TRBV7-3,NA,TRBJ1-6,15,TGTGCCAGCAGCTTGAAATTGGGAATGGGGTCACCCCTCCACTTT,CASSLKLGMGSPLHF
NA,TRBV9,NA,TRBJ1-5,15,TGTGCCAGCAGCGTAGACGGACAGAGCAATCAGCCCCAGCATTTT,CASSVDGQSNQPQHF
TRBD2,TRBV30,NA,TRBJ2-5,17,TGTGCCTGGAGACCCAAGGGAGGAGCGGGAGGGCGAGAGACCCAGTACTTC,CAWRPKGGAGGRETQYF
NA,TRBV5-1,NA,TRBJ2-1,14,TGCGCCAGCAGCTTAACCCTCTCGGGCGGTGAGCAGTTCTTC,CASSLTLSGGEQFF
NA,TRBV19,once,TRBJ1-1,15,TGTGCCAGTAGACGATTCGGGGTCGAGAACACTGAAGCTTTCTTT,CASRRFGVENTEAFF
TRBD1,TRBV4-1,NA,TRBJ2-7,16,TGCGCCAGCAGCCAAGATCGGGGACAGGGGGCCGGGGAGCAGTACTTC,CASSQDRGQGAGEQYF
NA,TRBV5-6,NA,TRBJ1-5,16,TGTGCCAGCAGCTTGATGGGACTGGGGGGGAATCAGCCCCAGCATTTT,CASSLMGLGGNQPQHF
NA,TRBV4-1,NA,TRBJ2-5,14,TGCGCCAGCAGCCAACAACAGTACCAAGAGACCCAGTACTTC,CASSQQQYQETQYF
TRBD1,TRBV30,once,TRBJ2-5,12,TGTGCCTGGAGTAGGGACAGGGAGACCCAGTACTTC,CAWSRDRETQYF
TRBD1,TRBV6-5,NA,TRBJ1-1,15,TGTGCCAGCAGTCCAGGGGGCGCGGTGAGAACTGAAGCTTTCTTT,CASSPGGAVRTEAFF
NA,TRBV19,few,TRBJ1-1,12,TGTGCCAGTACCACCGACGGGATTGAAGCTTTCTTT,CASTTDGIEAFF
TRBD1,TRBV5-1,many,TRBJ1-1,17,TGCGCCAGCAGCTTGTCTCCGCCGGGACAGGGGGCGACTGAAGCTTTCTTT,CASSLSPPGQGATEAFF
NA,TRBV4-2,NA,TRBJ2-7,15,TGTGCCAGCAGCCGAGGAAGTGAGGGTTCCTACGAGCAGTACTTC,CASSRGSEGSYEQYF
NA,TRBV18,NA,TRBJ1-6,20,TGTGCCAGCTCACCATTCGGTGGAACAGGGCTGAACACCTATAATTCACCCCTCCACTTT,CASSPFGGTGLNTYNSPLHF
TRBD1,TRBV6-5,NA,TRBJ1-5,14,TGTGCCAGCAGTTCAGACAGGGGAGGACAGCCCCAGCATTTT,CASSSDRGGQPQHF
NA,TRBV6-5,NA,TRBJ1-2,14,TGTGCCAGCAGTTACTCGGCGGGAGCCTATGGCTACACCTTC,CASSYSAGAYGYTF